Below are 20 T cell receptor beta chains sequenced from a single sample in a study of control samples from healthy donors and cancer patients. TCRdb's copy holds only in-frame clones and misses some; the assay was immunoSEQ multiplex PCR. This sample has 45,000 to 60,000 clones, with around 94% found just once. Specimen: PBMCs. The source of these receptors is a man aged 25 to 40 with colorectal cancer.

The V call is TRBV6-5, the J call TRBJ1-1; D might be TRBD1 (5 bases). Trimming left V 7 bases short and J 0 bases short, with 15 bases between. Per germline, CDR1 MNHEY and CDR2 SVGAGI. This CDR3 is 15 amino acids long. CDR3: CASIFGGNMNTEAFF. In DNA, the CDR3 is TGTGCCAGCATCTTCGGGGGGAATATGAACACTGAAGCTTTCTTT.

The genes are TRBV27 and TRBJ2-7; D unresolved. The germline gives CDR1 MNHEY, CDR2 SMNVEV (reference sequence). V lost 3 bases and J lost 2, with 8 bases in between. CDR3 size: 13 residues. The DNA of the CDR3 is TGTGCCAGCAGTTTGAATCAAGCCTACGAGCAGTACTTC. Translation: CASSLNQAYEQYF.

The chain has TRBV5-1 and TRBJ2-1; 9 bases are a match to TRBD1. After removal of 0 bases from V and 9 bases from J, the junction contained 10 bases not matched to a gene. This CDR3 region has 16 residues. Germline CDR1 SGHRS, CDR2 YFSETQ. CDR3 sequence (DNA): TGCGCCAGCAGCTTGGAGGCGGGACAGGGACGGGGTGAGCAGTTCTTC. Encoded protein: CASSLEAGQGRGEQFF.

This clone was found a few times. For the CDR3, the DNA is TGTGCCAGCAGCTTAGAAACGGGAATCCCCGAGCAGTACTTC. It codes for CASSLETGIPEQYF. This chain links TRBV7-2 with TRBJ2-7, with TRBD2 as a possible D gene (5 bases). CDR1 and CDR2 (germline): SGHTA, FQGNSA. The CDR3 is 14 amino acids. The V and J ends lost 1 base and 6 bases respectively, with 13 bases between them. The variable domain in full, completed from reference TRBV7-2 and TRBJ2-7, reads GAGVSQSPSNKVTEKGKDVELRCDPISGHTALYWYRQSLGQGLEFLIYFQGNSAPDKSGLPSDRFSAERTGGSVSTLTIQRTQQEDSAVYLCASSLETGIPEQYFGPGTRLTVT.

This clone has just one count. The chain links TRBV4-3 to TRBJ1-5; D is ambiguous. This CDR3 region has 13 residues. Trimming pared 1 base from V and 7 bases from J, leaving 8 bases between. The germline gives CDR1 LGHNA, CDR2 YSLEER. The CDR3 loop is CASSQGGGQPQHF. CDR3 bases: TGCGCCAGCAGCCAAGGGGGAGGACAGCCCCAGCATTTT.

The J gene is TRBJ2-3, the V gene TRBV18, with D perhaps matching TRBD1 (6 bases). The CDR3 contains 13 residues. The germline V and J ends were trimmed by 3 bases and 5 bases, with 9 bases remaining between them. Germline V gene sequence: CDR1 KGHSH, CDR2 LQKENI. CDR3 residues: CASSPPDRDTQYF. CDR3 nucleotide sequence: TGTGCCAGCTCACCCCCGGACAGAGATACGCAGTATTTT.

The chain joins TRBV2 to TRBJ1-2, with D maybe TRBD1 (5 bases). This CDR3 is 12 amino acids long. The germline V gene encodes CDR1 SNHLY and CDR2 FYNNEI. V was pared by 3 bases and J by 7 bases, with 9 bases between. This chain's CDR3 is CASSEGGAGYTF. CDR3 DNA: TGTGCCAGCAGTGAGGGAGGGGCTGGCTACACCTTC. The full variable domain, completed using reference TRBV2 and TRBJ1-2, is EPEVTQTPSHQVTQMGQEVILRCVPISNHLYFYWYRQILGQKVEFLVSFYNNEISEKSEIFDDQFSVERPDGSNFTLKIRSTKLEDSAMYFCASSEGGAGYTFGSGTRLTVV.

This clone was seen only once. The chain links TRBV10-3 to TRBJ1-6; D call uncertain. The V end lost 0 bases, the J end lost 5 bases, and 8 bases lay between the germline ends. CDR3 size: 15 residues. Germline CDR1 ENHRY, CDR2 SYGVKD. CDR3 loop: CAISESNRDNSPLHF. CDR3 DNA: TGTGCCATCAGTGAGTCAAACCGGGATAATTCACCCCTCCACTTT.

This chain uses TRBV5-4 with TRBJ2-2; D is perhaps TRBD1 or TRBD2 (6 bases each). The V end was cut by 4 bases, the J end by 5 bases, with 15 bases between. This CDR3 is built from 15 residues. Germline-derived CDR1 and CDR2 are SGHNT and YYREEE (reference sequence). The CDR3 loop is CASSRWGAGTGELFF. DNA of the CDR3: TGTGCCAGCAGCCGGTGGGGGGCGGGAACCGGGGAGCTGTTTTTT.

The chain recombines TRBV9 with TRBJ2-3; weak D call: TRBD2 (6 bases). The V end lost 2 bases, the J end lost 1 base, and 11 bases lay between the germline ends. CDR3 size: 15 residues. CDR1 is SGDLS, CDR2 YYNGEE, per germline. The CDR3 region is CASSVFAGRTDTQYF. In DNA form, the CDR3 reads TGTGCCAGCAGCGTTTTCGCGGGGCGCACAGATACGCAGTATTTT.

As DNA, the CDR3 is TGTGCCAGCAGCTTACAGACAGGGGACAATTCACCCCTCCACTTT. This codes for CASSLQTGDNSPLHF. The genes are TRBV7-2 and TRBJ1-6, with TRBD1 matching 8 bases. J lost 7 bases, V lost 2 bases, and 4 bases had no gene match. The germline CDR1 and CDR2 sequences are SGHTA and FQGNSA. This CDR3 has 15 residues.

The chain is built from TRBV4-3 and TRBJ1-6, with D possibly matching TRBD1 (6 bases). With 3 bases removed from V and 7 bases from J, the gap between germline ends came to 10 bases. The germline V gene has CDR1 LGHNA and CDR2 YSLEER. The CDR3 consists of 14 residues. DNA for the CDR3: TGCGCCAGCAGCCATACAGGGAAGAATTCACCCCTCCACTTT. Translated, it gives CASSHTGKNSPLHF.

J is TRBJ1-1 and V is TRBV7-2; TRBD1 might be the D (6 bases). Trimming pared 6 bases from V and 1 base from J, leaving 12 bases between. CDR3 size: 14 residues. From germline, CDR1 is SGHTA and CDR2 FQGNSA. The CDR3 DNA sequence: TGTGCCAGCAGTCCTCAGGGGACGAACACTGAAGCTTTCTTT. Its protein product is CASSPQGTNTEAFF.

The J gene is TRBJ1-3, the V gene TRBV7-2; weak D call: TRBD1 (5 bases). CDR1 is SGHTA, CDR2 FQGNSA, per germline. The CDR3 covers 16 residues. V lost 0 bases and J 4 bases, leaving 13 bases between the germline ends. CDR3 coding DNA: TGTGCCAGCAGCTTAGCGCGGCAAGGGGTCGGAAACACCATATATTTT. Translating it yields CASSLARQGVGNTIYF.

The chain links TRBV27 to TRBJ1-2; D unresolved. With 6 bases removed from V and 4 bases from J, the gap between germline ends came to 12 bases. This CDR3 has 13 amino acids. The germline V gene encodes CDR1 MNHEY and CDR2 SMNVEV (reference sequence). The CDR3 bases are TGTGCCAGCAGCCTTGGGGATGGCTATGGCTACACCTTC. Encoded protein: CASSLGDGYGYTF.

The V and J genes are TRBV4-3 and TRBJ2-7; TRBD1 agrees at 9 bases. Germline CDR1 is LGHNA and CDR2 is YSLEER. The V segment lost 1 base and the J segment 2 bases; nucleotides outside the gene matches: 6. This CDR3 comprises 16 residues. The CDR3 DNA follows: TGCGCCAGCAGCCAAGCCTGGACAGGGGACCCCTACGAGCAGTACGTC. Its translation: CASSQAWTGDPYEQYV.

This clone has a single count. The chain uses TRBV6-5 and TRBJ2-3; 9 bases fit TRBD1. J gave up 7 bases and V 5 bases, and 7 bases lay outside the gene matches. Germline values: CDR1 MNHEY, CDR2 SVGAGI. There are 14 residues in the CDR3. The CDR3 region is CASSQWTGANTQYF. The CDR3 DNA reads as TGTGCCAGCAGTCAATGGACAGGGGCGAATACGCAGTATTTT.

This sequence joins TRBV30 and TRBJ1-2; D is unresolved. Trimming pared 3 bases from V and 8 bases from J, leaving 19 bases between. The CDR3 extends over 14 amino acids. Looked up from germline, CDR1 is GTSNPN and CDR2 is SVGIG (reference sequence). The CDR3 sequence is CAWRRAGWSGGYTF. The CDR3, as DNA: TGTGCCTGGAGGAGGGCAGGTTGGAGTGGGGGCTACACCTTC.

The chain is built from TRBV24-1 and TRBJ2-5; D may correspond to TRBD1 or TRBD2 (5 bases each). Trimming took off 6 bases at V and 4 bases at J, with 14 bases between the two ends. CDR1 and CDR2 (germline): KGHDR, SFDVKD. This CDR3 spans 14 amino acids. CDR3 in amino acids: CATSRRGVRETQYF. The CDR3, as DNA: TGTGCCACCAGTCGCCGAGGGGTTCGAGAGACCCAGTACTTC.

Notes on this clone: This CDR3 is also generated by other DNA sequences in the sample. V is TRBV5-6 and J is TRBJ1-1; TRBD1 is a possible D gene (6 bases). V lost 1 base to trimming and J lost 0 bases, with 10 bases between them. This CDR3 contains 15 residues. From germline, CDR1 is SGHDT and CDR2 YYEEEE. The CDR3 reads CASSLQGPVNTEAFF. The DNA for the CDR3 is TGTGCCAGCAGCTTGCAGGGGCCCGTGAACACTGAAGCTTTCTTT.